Reported below is one T cell receptor (beta chain). No antigen is known for it. One base away there is no much larger clone; base qualities are not given. The library relied on the immunoSEQ multiplex PCR assay. DNA from the cultured and isolated CD4+ T cells underwent TCR beta CDR3 sequencing. For the original study's pipeline: Non-productive TCR sequences were removed, reads were trimmed to the CDR3 region, and CDR3s of at least 7 amino acids were retained. The MANAFEST web app was used to identify antigen-specific clonotypes by comparing expansion in peptide wells with expansion in reference cultures. To count as positive, a clone had to show expansion at FDR<0.05 compared with the reference and with all other wells, an odds ratio above 5, and a frequency above 0.1% in two replicate wells. Cross-reactive clonotypes were defined as significantly expanded in SARS-CoV-2 spike wells and in at least one common cold coronavirus spike condition. CDR3 similarity was assessed by Levenshtein distance with the stringdist R package, and unrooted trees were built with ape in R 3.6.1. TCRdb took over this immuneACCESS table, retaining in-frame rearrangements with V and J assigned. Such tables are incomplete; in checked studies, under half of the missing clones stem from an unresolved V gene, and the remainder is unexplained. V, J and clone size reflect that table, while D and trimming were determined from the DNA. This sample holds 30,000 to 35,000 clones; under 80% were observed only once. The ten largest clonotypes hold around 26% of the sample.

The ViraFEST assay stimulated PBMC with viral peptide pools and then used TCR sequencing to identify antigen-specific CD4+ T cell clonotypes by expansion. After less than eleven days of culture, CD4+ T cells were isolated with the EasySep CD4+ T cell isolation kit. PCR-confirmed SARS-CoV-2 infection had occurred in convalescent patients between March and December 2020, before the Alpha, Beta and Delta variants emerged in the United States. Some 2 million PBMC per well were cultured with approximately 10 ug/ml peptides in IMDM containing approximately 4.7% human AB serum, about 10 IU/ml IL-2 and gentamicin. Half of the culture medium was replaced with fresh IL-2-containing medium on days 3 and 7. Unless noted otherwise, every peptide stimulation condition was cultured in triplicate wells. PBMC were separated from whole blood using Ficoll-Paque Plus gradient centrifugation and were then either cryopreserved at -140C or used fresh. The QIAamp micro DNA kit was used to extract genomic DNA from the cultured CD4+ T cells.

This sample was taken from a study of vaccination effects on CD4 cells after COVID-19 (dated by TCRdb to between 2021 and 2024). Study-level background: Each participant got two doses of an mRNA SARS-CoV-2 vaccine, either BNT162b2 or mRNA-1273. Pre-vaccine samples from a couple of convalescent patients were drawn 16 days and one week before the first dose, 142 and 148 days after COVID-19 diagnosis. In both COVID-19 convalescent patients and infection-naive vaccine recipients, the study compared SARS-CoV-2 spike-specific CD4+ TCR repertoires from before mRNA vaccination with those from after it. Altogether, 10 COVID-19 convalescent patients and a few SARS-CoV-2-naive healthy vaccine recipients made up the full study. Cultures from other donors in the study were sequenced with the Oncomine TCR Beta short-read assay on an Illumina iSeq 100. General study outcomes and caveats: In convalescent patients, the post-vaccine spike-reactive repertoire was composed mainly of new vaccine-induced clones that were largely distinct from infection-induced clones. Marked clonal contraction was observed in both infection-induced and vaccine-induced clones at late post-vaccination timepoints, consistent with waning T cell responses. The study was limited by a small number of convalescent patients and lacked early post-infection timepoints.

This receptor was obtained from a human donor who had a prior SARS-CoV-2 infection. The sequences come from CD4+ T cells from PBMCs cultured with a peptide pool, collected before COVID-19 vaccination.

The CDR3 corresponds to CASSPSPQGEQPQHF. The DNA sequence is TGTGCCAGCTCACCATCACCACAGGGCGAACAGCCCCAGCATTTT. The chain was built from TRBV18 and TRBJ1-5; a tentative D match to TRBD1 spans 6 bases. There are 15 amino acids in the CDR3, from cysteine to phenylalanine inclusive. Of all the DNA, just the CDR3 is kept, 45 bases in frame from base 1. For CDR1 and CDR2, the germline V gene lists KGHSH and LQKENI. Trimming at the junction amounts to 2 bases on V and 7 bases on J, and the germline ends lie 15 bases apart.